This TCR beta chain was documented in a study of radiotherapy plus CTLA-4 blockade in lung cancer. Germline CDR1 reads LGHNA; CDR2 reads YSLEER. This CDR3 spans 15 amino acids. The trim removed 1 base at V and 3 bases at J, leaving 5 bases unmatched. Produced via immunoSEQ multiplex PCR; TCRdb's table is partial and in-frame only. Counted here are roughly 42,000 clones, roughly 65% occurring once; the ten biggest clones make up about 18%. The clonotype was recovered from a human donor with non-small cell lung cancer who had a partial response to radiotherapy plus ipilimumab. The source was peripheral blood, collected from a patient treated with radiotherapy plus ipilimumab. This sequence joins TRBV4-3 and TRBJ1-1; 7 nucleotides line up with TRBD1. The CDR3, as DNA: TGCGCCAGCAGCCAAGGACAGGGTAGGGACACTGAAGCTTTCTTT. It specifies CASSQGQGRDTEAFF.